These 17 T cell receptor beta chains share one sample of origin, sequenced in a study of T-cell reconstitution after alpha-beta-depleted transplantation in children. Preparation of the TCRbeta library used unique molecular identifiers. TCRdb re-derived calls from the PCR reads in MiXCR, one entry per CDR3 protein. The data show approximately 500,000 distinct CDR3 sequences, over 25% seen once. The sample consisted of PBMCs, taken before TCRalphabeta/CD19-depleted stem cell transplant. The receptors stem from a boy in the first two years of life with Wiskott-Aldrich syndrome, due to receive a stem cell transplant.

The chain carries TRBV5-6 and TRBJ2-7; D may be TRBD2 (6 bases). The CDR3 extends over 15 amino acids. V was pared by 0 bases and J by 1 base, with 11 bases between. Germline loops: CDR1 SGHDT, CDR2 YYEEEE. CDR3 DNA: TGTGCCAGCAGCTTGGAAGGGACTCGATCCTACGAGCAGTACTTC. Translation: CASSLEGTRSYEQYF.

The V and J genes are TRBV4-1 and TRBJ2-7; 10 bases agree with TRBD2. Germline V lookup: CDR1 MGHRA, CDR2 YSYEKL. This CDR3 is built from 16 residues. V shed 1 base and J 2 bases; nucleotides not matched to a gene: 5. In nucleotides, the CDR3 is TGCGCCAGCAGCCAAGTGCTCGGGACTAGCGCCTACGAGCAGTACTTC. Encoded protein: CASSQVLGTSAYEQYF.

The V call is TRBV5-1, the J call TRBJ1-4, with D possibly matching TRBD1 (5 bases). Germline CDR1 is SGHRS and CDR2 is YFSETQ. Trimming cost V 3 bases and J 6 bases, with 12 bases left between them. This CDR3 comprises 14 residues. CDR3 DNA: TGCGCCAGCAGCTGGAGGGGAGAGGATGAAAAACTGTTTTTT. This translates into CASSWRGEDEKLFF.

V is TRBV7-2 and J is TRBJ2-1; D remains unclear. The V and J ends lost 7 bases and 7 bases respectively, with 11 bases between them. Germline assignment: CDR1 SGHTA and CDR2 FQGNSA. The CDR3 has 12 amino acids. The CDR3 here is CASKPGVNEQFF. CDR3 DNA: TGTGCCAGCAAACCTGGGGTTAATGAGCAGTTCTTC. Filled out from reference TRBV7-2 and TRBJ2-1, the complete variable domain reads GAGVSQSPSNKVTEKGKDVELRCDPISGHTALYWYRQSLGQGLEFLIYFQGNSAPDKSGLPSDRFSAERTGGSVSTLTIQRTQQEDSAVYLCASKPGVNEQFFGPGTRLTVL.

This clonotype was counted a few times. The genes are TRBV7-2 and TRBJ1-6; D perhaps matches TRBD1 (6 bases). Germline V gives CDR1 SGHTA, CDR2 FQGNSA. Trimming removed 3 bases from V and 14 bases from J, with 17 bases in between. The length of the CDR3 is 14 residues. This CDR3 is CASSLGAARSALHF. In nucleotides, the CDR3 is TGTGCCAGCAGCTTGGGGGCAGCGCGGTCAGCCCTCCACTTT.

V gene TRBV5-5 combines with J gene TRBJ2-7, with 8 nucleotides matching TRBD1. Germline-derived CDR1 and CDR2 are SGHKS and YYEKEE (reference sequence). The CDR3 consists of 15 residues. The V gene end was trimmed by 2 bases and the J gene end by 4 bases; junction bases not matched to a gene: 8. CDR3 nucleotide sequence: TGTGCCAGCAGCTTTGGGGGACAGGATCTATACGAGCAGTACTTC. Its translation: CASSFGGQDLYEQYF.

This clonotype was detected a few times. The J gene is TRBJ1-2, the V gene TRBV4-1; D is uncertain. Deletions cut 0 bases from V and 5 bases from J, with 7 bases between. This CDR3 is built from 13 residues. Germline V gene lookup returns CDR1 MGHRA and CDR2 YSYEKL. CDR3 nucleotide sequence: TGCGCCAGCAGCCAAGACAGGATATATGGCTACACCTTC. As protein: CASSQDRIYGYTF.

This clonotype showed up just a few times. The chain couples TRBV5-1 to TRBJ2-5; no reliable D call. The length of the CDR3 is 15 residues. Germline V gene sequence: CDR1 SGHRS, CDR2 YFSETQ. The germline V and J ends were trimmed by 1 base and 1 base, with 11 bases remaining between them. The CDR3 spells CASSLQQPTQETQYF. The CDR3 region has the DNA TGCGCCAGCAGCTTGCAGCAGCCAACCCAAGAGACCCAGTACTTC.

This chain connects TRBV6-1 to TRBJ1-2; tentative D call: TRBD1 (6 bases). The CDR3 runs 11 residues. V was shortened by 6 bases and J by 8 bases, with 10 bases between the two germline ends. In germline, CDR1 is MNHNS, CDR2 SASEGT. CDR3 nucleotides: TGTGCCAGCAGAGCAGGGGAAGGCTACACCTTC. Protein sequence: CASRAGEGYTF.

This clonotype was counted between two and nine times. The chain carries TRBV6-2 or TRBV6-3 and TRBJ2-7; 12 nucleotides align to TRBD2. This CDR3 is 17 amino acids long. The ends lost 6 bases at V and 0 bases at J; junction bases unmatched: 9. In germline, CDR1 is MNHEY, CDR2 SVGEGT. CDR3 sequence (DNA): TGTGCCAGCAGAGGACTAGCGGGATCTAATACCTCCTACGAGCAGTACTTC. Translation gives CASRGLAGSNTSYEQYF.

The sample holds a few counts of this clonotype. The genes are TRBV12-3 or TRBV12-4 and TRBJ2-2, with TRBD2 matching 8 bases. This CDR3 contains 14 residues. Trimming at V came to 6 bases and at J to 4 bases, leaving 4 bases not matched to a gene. CDR3 DNA: TGTGCCAGCAGGAGCGGGAGCACCACCGGGGAGCTGTTTTTT. This encodes CASRSGSTTGELFF.

This clonotype occurred a few times. This chain connects TRBV20-1 to TRBJ2-1; a possible D gene is TRBD2 (6 bases). Germline CDR1 is DFQATT and CDR2 is SNEGSKA (reference sequence). The length of the CDR3 is 11 residues. CDR3: CTALRGNEQFF. CDR3 coding DNA: TGCACCGCATTACGGGGGAATGAGCAGTTCTTC.

There are a few counts of this clonotype. The J gene is TRBJ2-7, the V gene TRBV7-9, with D hard to call. Per germline, CDR1 SEHNR and CDR2 FQNEAQ (reference sequence). This CDR3 has 13 residues. V gave up 1 base and J gave up 3 bases, with 7 bases separating them. Written as DNA, the CDR3 is TGTGCCAGCAGCTTAGAGTCCCTCTACGAGCAGTACTTC. This gives the protein CASSLESLYEQYF.

In its sample, this clonotype was seen many times. For the CDR3, the DNA is TGTGCCAGCAGTCCTTCTAGGGGGTCCACCGGGGAGCTGTTTTTT. The encoded protein is CASSPSRGSTGELFF. The V call is TRBV28, the J call TRBJ2-2; D possibly corresponds to TRBD1 (6 bases). CDR1 is MDHEN, CDR2 SYDVKM, per germline. Deletions cut 5 bases from V and 4 bases from J, with 14 bases between. The CDR3 length is 15 residues. Filled out from reference TRBV28 and TRBJ2-2, the complete variable domain reads DVKVTQSSRYLVKRTGEKVFLECVQDMDHENMFWYRQDPGLGLRLIYFSYDVKMKEKGDIPEGYSVSREKKERFSLILESASTNQTSMYLCASSPSRGSTGELFFGEGSRLTVL.

The gene calls are TRBV29-1 and TRBJ2-1; 14 nucleotides agree with TRBD2. Germline V lookup: CDR1 SQVTM, CDR2 ANQGSEA. V was clipped by 1 base and J by 0 bases; unmatched bases: 2. This CDR3 region has 17 residues. CDR3: CSVEGLAGGSSYNEQFF. DNA for the CDR3: TGCAGCGTTGAAGGACTAGCGGGAGGGAGCTCCTACAATGAGCAGTTCTTC.

J is TRBJ1-4 and V is TRBV30; D gene uncertain. The V gene's germline CDR1 is GTSNPN and CDR2 SVGIG (reference sequence). Trimming left V 3 bases short and J 2 bases short, with 7 bases between. The CDR3 is made up of 13 amino acids. The CDR3: CAWRGSTNEKLFF. DNA for the CDR3: TGTGCCTGGAGGGGGTCCACTAATGAAAAACTGTTTTTT.

This sequence joins TRBV20-1 and TRBJ2-5; possibly TRBD2 for D (7 bases). The CDR3 has 15 residues. The V and J ends lost 3 bases and 5 bases respectively, with 19 bases between them. Germline CDR1 reads DFQATT; CDR2 reads SNEGSKA (reference sequence). The CDR3 loop is CSASLYGGPRETQYF. The CDR3 nucleotides are TGCAGTGCTAGTCTGTACGGGGGGCCCCGGGAGACCCAGTACTTC.